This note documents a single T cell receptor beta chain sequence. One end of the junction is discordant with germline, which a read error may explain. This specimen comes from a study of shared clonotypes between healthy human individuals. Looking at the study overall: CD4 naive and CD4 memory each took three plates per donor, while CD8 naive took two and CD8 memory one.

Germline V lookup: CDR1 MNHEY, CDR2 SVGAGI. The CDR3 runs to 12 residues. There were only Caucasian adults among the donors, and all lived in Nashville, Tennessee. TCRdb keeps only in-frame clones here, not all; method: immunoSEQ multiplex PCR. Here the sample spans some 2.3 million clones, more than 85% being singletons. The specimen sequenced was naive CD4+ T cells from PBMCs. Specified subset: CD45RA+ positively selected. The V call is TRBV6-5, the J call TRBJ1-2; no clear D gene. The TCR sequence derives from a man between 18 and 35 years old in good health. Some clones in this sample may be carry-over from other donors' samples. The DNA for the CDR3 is TGTGCCAGCAGCGCCCTTTCCCGCCCCCTTAACTTC. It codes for CASSALSRPLNF.